A single T cell receptor beta chain is shown here with its context. The antigen remains unidentified. A J-beta primer mix and a sample-barcoded 5' primer were used in a second PCR of about 7 to 12 cycles. TCRdb reprocessed the 5' RACE reads with MiXCR, giving one entry per CDR3 protein. There are 1.5 million to 2 million distinct CDR3 sequences in the sample; roughly 28% occur only once, and roughly 8% lies in the top ten. The sample is drawn from a study of blood T cells in healthy people across ages. In germline, CDR1 is GTSNPN, CDR2 SVGIG (reference sequence). Germline trimming cut 0 bases from V and 5 bases from J; bases unmatched to any gene: 9. The CDR3 contains 15 residues. Study-level points and caveats: Strong correlation was found linking TCR beta diversity to naive T cell percentage.

Researchers isolated at least 7 million PBMCs per sample. V usage is TRBV30 and J usage is TRBJ2-5; 7 bases agree with TRBD2. The source of this sequence is a woman under 40 in good health. Sequencing input: blood. As DNA, the CDR3 is TGTGCCTGGAGTGTCTGGGGGGGTACGTCGGAGACCCAGTACTTC. As protein: CAWSVWGGTSETQYF.